This T cell receptor beta chain was sequenced in a study of T cells in localized non-small cell lung cancer. The table came from immunoSEQ multiplex PCR; TCRdb's copy has only in-frame clones and leaves some out. The sample shows approximately 150,000 clones, around 92% of them seen only once. On this clone: The target antigen is unknown.

Study-wide findings and caveats: Higher blood T cell density tracked longer overall survival. The greatest T cell clonality was found in uninvolved adjacent lung (higher than in tumor).

The CDR3 sequence is 14 residues long. From germline, CDR1 is MDHEN and CDR2 SYDVKM. Trimming at V came to 5 bases and at J to 8 bases, leaving 11 bases not matched to a gene. This chain connects TRBV28 to TRBJ1-2; 7 bases fit TRBD1. The material sequenced was peripheral blood, taken before any cancer treatment. This TCR came from a female donor aged 60 or older with stage I lung adenocarcinoma. CDR3 nucleotides: TGTGCCAGCAGTAAGACAGGGCCCGGGATGGGCTACACCTTC. This encodes CASSKTGPGMGYTF.